This entry lists 15 T cell receptor beta chains sequenced from one sample in a study of neurological immune-mediated disorders. Time point in this sample: longitudinal time-point 3. TCRdb called the 5' RACE reads again in MiXCR, with one record for every CDR3 protein. The sample gives roughly 100,000 distinct CDR3 sequences, 10% to 11% of which show up once; about 3% is in the top ten. What was sequenced was PBMCs. The source of these receptors is a female donor with HTLV-1-associated myelopathy (HAM/TSP).

Ten or more counts support this clonotype. V is TRBV3-1 and J is TRBJ2-7; D gene uncertain. The CDR3 extends over 13 amino acids. CDR1 is LGHDT and CDR2 is YNNKEL in the germline V gene (reference sequence). Trimming removed 5 bases from V and 7 bases from J, with 15 bases in between. The CDR3 here is CASSVGPSGEQYF. DNA for the CDR3: TGTGCCAGCAGCGTTGGACCCTCTGGGGAGCAGTACTTC.

This clonotype was counted many times. V gene TRBV7-8 combines with J gene TRBJ2-1; 8 bases agree with TRBD1. The CDR3 runs 15 residues. The germline CDR1 and CDR2 sequences are SGHVS and FQNEAQ. V was clipped by 5 bases and J by 8 bases; unmatched bases: 11. The CDR3 DNA is TGTGCCAGCAGCGTAGGACAGGGTGTCATCGATGAGCAGTTCTTC. This translates into CASSVGQGVIDEQFF.

This clonotype was seen at least ten times. This chain uses TRBV7-2 with TRBJ2-7; D might be TRBD1 (6 bases). Between the trimmed V and J ends, which lost 4 bases and 1 base, there was a span of 11 bases. The CDR3 extends over 14 amino acids. The germline CDR1 and CDR2 sequences are SGHTA and FQGNSA. This CDR3 reads CASSSRTDSYEQYF. CDR3 bases: TGTGCCAGCAGCTCCAGGACAGATTCCTACGAGCAGTACTTC.

This clonotype showed up many times. The genes are TRBV10-3 and TRBJ2-6, with a tentative D call TRBD1 (6 bases). The V end lost 7 bases, the J end lost 4 bases, and 14 bases lay between the germline ends. In germline, CDR1 is ENHRY, CDR2 SYGVKD. There are 15 residues in the CDR3. The CDR3 nucleotides are TGTGCCATCACCTCGACAGGATCCGGGGCCAACGTCCTGACTTTC. Translation gives CAITSTGSGANVLTF.

This clonotype was counted ten times or more. The rearrangement uses TRBV9 and TRBJ2-7, with D unclear. The V and J ends lost 3 bases and 3 bases respectively, with 19 bases between them. The V gene's germline CDR1 is SGDLS and CDR2 YYNGEE. The CDR3 contains 16 residues. CDR3 sequence (DNA): TGTGCCAGCAGCGCAGCCCCTGCCGGAAGAATCTACGAGCAGTACTTC. It is translated as CASSAAPAGRIYEQYF.

This clonotype was recorded at least ten times. The genes are TRBV10-3 and TRBJ2-7; 9 bases are a match to TRBD1. The CDR3 totals 12 residues. The germline V gene has CDR1 ENHRY and CDR2 SYGVKD. The V and J ends lost 10 bases and 2 bases, in that order; junction bases with no gene match: 3. The CDR3 region is CATRQGAYEQYF. In DNA form, the CDR3 reads TGTGCCACCCGACAGGGGGCCTACGAGCAGTACTTC.

There are many counts of this clonotype. The CDR3 DNA sequence: TGCAGTGCTAGAGTAACAGTTTACACAGATACGCAGTATTTT. Protein sequence: CSARVTVYTDTQYF. V usage is TRBV20-1 and J usage is TRBJ2-3; D unclear. Trimming shortened V by 1 base and J by 2 bases, and 10 bases separated the two germline ends. CDR3 length: 14 amino acids. CDR1 DFQATT and CDR2 SNEGSKA come from the germline V gene (reference sequence).

The sample holds many counts of this clonotype. The chain links TRBV12-3 or TRBV12-4 to TRBJ2-1; 12 nucleotides match TRBD2. J was trimmed by 6 bases and V by 6 bases; bases with no gene match: 3. The CDR3 is 14 residues long. The CDR3 DNA sequence: TGTGCCAGCAGCCGGACTAGCGGGGCCAATGAGCAGTTCTTC. It yields the protein CASSRTSGANEQFF.

This clonotype was counted only a few times. This rearrangement joins TRBV11-2 to TRBJ2-7; 11 positions match TRBD2. The length of the CDR3 is 15 residues. V gave up 0 bases and J gave up 2 bases; unmatched junction bases: 0. Germline V gene data show CDR1 as SGHAT and CDR2 as FQNNGV. The CDR3 DNA reads TGTGCCAGCAGCTTAGAGACTAGCGGGGCCTACGAGCAGTACTTC. Amino acid sequence: CASSLETSGAYEQYF.

This clonotype appeared many times. The V and J genes are TRBV2 and TRBJ1-1; possible D gene TRBD1, 5 bases. There are 10 residues in the CDR3. Germline-derived CDR1 and CDR2 are SNHLY and FYNNEI. Trimming took 11 bases from V and 14 from J, leaving 18 bases between them. The CDR3: CASSLGGIFF. Here the CDR3 DNA reads TGTGCCTCCTCGCTTGGGGGAATCTTCTTT.

This clonotype appeared many times. The chain carries TRBV3-1 and TRBJ1-2, with D unclear. The germline V and J ends were trimmed by 1 base and 6 bases, with 6 bases remaining between them. The germline gives CDR1 LGHDT, CDR2 YNNKEL (reference sequence). The CDR3 spans 12 residues. Here the CDR3 DNA reads TGTGCCAGCAGCCAAGCTCCCCATGGCTACACCTTC. Its protein is CASSQAPHGYTF.

This clonotype was counted many times. This sequence joins TRBV20-1 and TRBJ1-2; D perhaps matches TRBD1 (5 bases). The CDR3 consists of 14 residues. Germline V gives CDR1 DFQATT, CDR2 SNEGSKA (reference sequence). V gave up 5 bases and J gave up 8 bases, with 21 bases separating them. The CDR3 spells CSASLGESRGGYTF. In DNA form, the CDR3 reads TGCAGTGCTTCCCTAGGGGAGTCCCGCGGGGGCTACACCTTC.

Many counts were recorded for this clonotype. This chain joins TRBV7-9 and TRBJ1-1; TRBD1 is a possible D gene (5 bases). From germline, CDR1 is SEHNR and CDR2 FQNEAQ (reference sequence). The V end lost 5 bases, the J end lost 5 bases, and 15 bases lay between the germline ends. CDR3 length: 14 amino acids. DNA of the CDR3: TGTGCCAGCAGCCCCGGGACCCTCGAGACTGAAGCTTTCTTT. It specifies CASSPGTLETEAFF. The entire variable domain, with the rest obtained from reference TRBV7-9 and TRBJ1-1, is as follows: DTGVSQNPRHKITKRGQNVTFRCDPISEHNRLYWYRQTLGQGPEFLTYFQNEAQLEKSRLLSDRFSAERPKGSFSTLEIQRTEQGDSAMYLCASSPGTLETEAFFGQGTRLTVV.

This clonotype occurred a few times. The chain joins TRBV5-1 to TRBJ1-3; D not resolved. Germline loops: CDR1 SGHRS, CDR2 YFSETQ. The CDR3 is 12 amino acids. The germline V and J ends were trimmed by 1 base and 8 bases, with 7 bases remaining between them. CDR3 coding DNA: TGCGCCAGCAGCTTGACGGGAGACACCATATATTTT. Encoded protein: CASSLTGDTIYF.

This clonotype came up many times. This rearrangement joins TRBV20-1 to TRBJ1-1, with D unresolved. Per the germline V gene, CDR1 is DFQATT and CDR2 is SNEGSKA (reference sequence). The V end was cut by 2 bases, the J end by 3 bases, with 7 bases between. CDR3 length equals 12 residues. The CDR3 reads CSARSSYTEAFF. For the CDR3, the DNA is TGCAGTGCTAGATCCAGTTACACTGAAGCTTTCTTT.